The rows below give T cell receptor beta chains drawn from one sample of a study of shared clonotypes between healthy human individuals. Data came from immunoSEQ multiplex PCR; TCRdb stores just in-frame clones and leaves some out. The table lists about 2.4 million clones, roughly nine tenths of them singletons, with over 0.12% in the top ten. Sequenced: naive CD4+ T cells sorted from blood. The receptors here all came from a man between 18 and 29 years old in good health. Both conserved end residues are part of each CDR3. The D gene is left open where the match is weak. Rows give clone size only sometimes, using once, few, many, or a class for an expanded clone.

v_gene	abundance	d_gene	j_gene	CDR3aa	CDR3nt
TRBV5-4	NA	TRBD1	TRBJ1-4	CASSQDRGVYEKLFF	TGTGCCAGCAGCCAGGACAGGGGGGTGTATGAAAAACTGTTTTTT
TRBV6-1	once	NA	TRBJ2-7	CASGEWQTDEQYF	TGTGCCAGCGGGGAGTGGCAGACGGACGAGCAGTACTTC
TRBV19	NA	TRBD1	TRBJ2-6	CASSEGQGALGANVLTF	TGTGCCAGTAGCGAGGGACAGGGGGCGCTTGGGGCCAACGTCCTGACTTTC
TRBV5-1	NA	NA	TRBJ2-3	CASSRPEGSTDTQYF	TGCGCCAGCAGCCGCCCGGAAGGGAGCACAGATACGCAGTATTTT
TRBV6-6	NA	TRBD2	TRBJ2-7	CASSREREPYEQYF	TGTGCCAGCAGTCGCGAGCGGGAGCCCTACGAGCAGTACTTC
TRBV11-2	NA	TRBD1	TRBJ2-7	CASSPGQGRYEQYF	TGTGCCAGCAGCCCAGGACAGGGGCGGTACGAGCAGTACTTC
TRBV7-2	NA	NA	TRBJ1-1	CASSLQGSVNTEAFF	TGTGCCAGCAGCTTACAGGGGAGCGTGAACACTGAAGCTTTCTTT
TRBV5-1	few	NA	TRBJ2-3	CASSLGGVRTDTQYF	TGCGCCAGCAGCTTGGGAGGGGTTCGCACAGATACGCAGTATTTT
TRBV28	NA	TRBD2	TRBJ2-7	CASNLAGGPPTYEQYF	TGTGCCAGCAATCTAGCGGGGGGCCCCCCTACCTACGAGCAGTACTTC
TRBV10-3	NA	NA	TRBJ2-5	CAISEGGQETQYF	TGTGCCATCAGTGAAGGAGGTCAAGAGACCCAGTACTTC
TRBV25-1	NA	NA	TRBJ1-6	CASSDAGASYNSPLHF	TGTGCCAGCAGTGACGCGGGGGCTTCCTATAATTCACCCCTCCACTTT
TRBV29-1	NA	TRBD1	TRBJ2-7	CSVETAGTGIGEQYF	TGCAGCGTTGAAACCGCCGGGACAGGGATCGGCGAGCAGTACTTC
TRBV7-2	NA	TRBD2	TRBJ2-5	CASSPRGAGGRETQYF	TGTGCCAGCAGCCCCCGCGGAGCGGGAGGTAGGGAGACCCAGTACTTC
TRBV30	NA	NA	TRBJ2-5	CAWNQGGLQETQYF	TGTGCCTGGAATCAGGGAGGCCTACAAGAGACCCAGTACTTC
TRBV7-8	NA	NA	TRBJ1-6	CASRRDGTGNSPLHF	TGTGCCAGCAGGCGAGACGGGACGGGGAATTCACCCCTCCACTTT
TRBV5-1	NA	TRBD1	TRBJ1-4	CASSARTGAGGKLFF	TGCGCCAGCAGCGCCCGGACAGGCGCGGGGGGAAAACTGTTTTTT
TRBV18	NA	NA	TRBJ1-1	CASSRQGFEAFF	TGTGCCAGCTCACGTCAGGGTTTTGAAGCTTTCTTT
TRBV7-3	NA	TRBD1	TRBJ1-2	CASSSGQGTGYTF	TGTGCCAGCAGCTCGGGACAGGGGACTGGCTACACCTTC
TRBV2	NA	NA	TRBJ2-7	CASSEIGDYEQYF	TGTGCCAGCAGTGAAATCGGGGACTACGAGCAGTACTTC
TRBV19	NA	TRBD1	TRBJ1-1	CASSSSRDRVGTEAFF	TGTGCCAGTAGTTCCAGCCGGGACAGGGTCGGCACTGAAGCTTTCTTT